A selection of T cell receptor beta chains follows, all from one sample in a study of OX40 agonist ivuxolimab in advanced cancers. The protocol was immunoSEQ multiplex PCR, while the TCRdb copy is restricted to in-frame clones and leaves out a portion. The data show about 55,000 clones, with over 60% seen just once and 5% to 7.5% held by the top ten. Sequencing was performed on CD4+ or CD8+ T cells sorted from blood, taken in a trial of the OX40 agonist ivuxolimab. These receptors were taken from an adult with an advanced solid tumor such as melanoma, head and neck, liver or kidney cancer. CDR3s include the opening cysteine and the closing phenylalanine or tryptophan. The D gene is left open where the match is weak. Clone size is stated in some rows and not others, as once, few, many or a class when expanded.

d_gene,v_gene,abundance,j_gene,CDR3aa,CDR3nt
TRBD1,TRBV7-6,once,TRBJ1-1,CASSLEQGAAAFF,TGTGCCAGCAGCTTAGAACAGGGGGCCGCAGCTTTCTTT
-,TRBV7-3,-,TRBJ1-3,CASSAKGGAGNTIYF,TGTGCCAGCAGCGCCAAGGGTGGAGCTGGAAACACCATATATTTT
-,TRBV19,-,TRBJ1-5,CASSRKLAKTGGGRSNQPQHF,TGTGCCAGTAGTAGAAAACTAGCAAAGACAGGTGGGGGTAGGAGCAATCAGCCCCAGCATTTT
-,TRBV2,-,TRBJ2-1,CASSSPLAQYNEQFF,TGTGCCAGCAGTTCTCCCCTAGCGCAATACAATGAGCAGTTCTTC
-,TRBV5-1,-,TRBJ2-2,CASSTGHDTGELFF,TGCGCCAGCAGCACGGGACACGACACCGGGGAGCTGTTTTTT
TRBD1,TRBV7-9,-,TRBJ1-2,CASSSRQGADYGYTF,TGTGCCAGCAGCTCTCGACAGGGGGCGGACTATGGCTACACCTTC
TRBD2,TRBV4-3,-,TRBJ2-2,CASSQEVASGGTGTGELFF,TGCGCCAGCAGCCAAGAAGTAGCTAGCGGGGGAACTGGAACCGGGGAGCTGTTTTTT
-,TRBV19,few,TRBJ2-3,CASSEWGSTDTQYF,TGTGCCAGTAGCGAGTGGGGGAGCACAGATACGCAGTATTTT
TRBD1,TRBV5-4,-,TRBJ1-6,CASSYKTGANSPLHF,TGTGCCAGCAGCTACAAGACAGGGGCGAATTCACCCCTCCACTTT
-,TRBV29-1,-,TRBJ1-4,CSVEEGGEKLFF,TGCAGCGTTGAAGAGGGAGGGGAAAAACTGTTTTTT
-,TRBV11-1,-,TRBJ1-3,CASSFGSGSGNTIYF,TGTGCCAGCAGCTTCGGGTCCGGATCTGGAAACACCATATATTTT
-,TRBV7-2,medium-sized,TRBJ1-3,CASSLTGNTIYF,TGTGCCAGCAGCTTAACTGGAAACACCATATATTTT
TRBD1,TRBV19,-,TRBJ2-5,CASSMTGGNRETQYF,TGTGCCAGTAGTATGACAGGGGGGAACCGAGAGACCCAGTACTTC
TRBD2,TRBV5-1,-,TRBJ2-3,CASSSSGANTDTQYF,TGCGCCAGCAGCTCAAGCGGGGCGAACACAGATACGCAGTATTTT
TRBD2,TRBV5-1,-,TRBJ2-3,CASSRGVGTDTQYF,TGCGCCAGCAGCCGGGGGGTGGGCACAGATACGCAGTATTTT
TRBD1,TRBV7-3,-,TRBJ2-1,CASSFGTGVWNEQFF,TGTGCCAGCAGCTTTGGGACAGGGGTCTGGAATGAGCAGTTCTTC
TRBD2,TRBV4-1,-,TRBJ2-7,CASSDRLAGIPYEQYF,TGCGCCAGCAGCGACCGACTAGCGGGGATCCCCTACGAGCAGTACTTC
-,TRBV5-5,-,TRBJ2-7,CASSETDYEQYF,TGTGCCAGCAGCGAGACCGACTACGAGCAGTACTTC
TRBD2,TRBV5-4,-,TRBJ2-7,CASSLGGRASYEQYF,TGTGCCAGCAGCTTGGGCGGGAGGGCCTCCTACGAGCAGTACTTC
-,TRBV14,once,TRBJ1-1,CASSQDRGTMNTEAFF,TGTGCCAGCAGCCAAGACAGGGGCACCATGAACACTGAAGCTTTCTTT
-,TRBV18,-,TRBJ1-6,CASSPRTGNSPLHF,TGTGCCAGCTCACCACGAACAGGAAATTCACCCCTCCACTTT
TRBD1,TRBV27,medium-sized,TRBJ1-6,CASSYDRASYNSPLHF,TGTGCCAGCAGTTACGACAGGGCTTCCTATAATTCACCCCTCCACTTT
TRBD1,TRBV5-8,-,TRBJ2-7,CASSSTDRVGYEQYF,TGTGCCAGCAGCTCTACGGACAGGGTTGGCTACGAGCAGTACTTC
-,TRBV18,-,TRBJ2-7,CASSPGTQSYEQYF,TGTGCCAGCTCACCCGGGACACAGAGCTACGAGCAGTACTTC
TRBD2,TRBV5-6,-,TRBJ2-3,CASSLAGGTGDTQYF,TGTGCCAGCAGCCTAGCGGGGGGGACGGGGGATACGCAGTATTTT
TRBD1,TRBV5-6,-,TRBJ1-4,CASSSGQGTATNEKLFF,TGTGCCAGCAGCTCCGGACAGGGTACAGCAACTAATGAAAAACTGTTTTTT
TRBD1,TRBV2,-,TRBJ1-1,CASRLQGADTEAFF,TGTGCCAGCAGACTACAGGGGGCAGATACTGAAGCTTTCTTT
-,TRBV4-3,-,TRBJ1-2,CASSQRGGRANYGYTF,TGCGCCAGCAGCCAAAGAGGTGGCAGGGCGAACTATGGCTACACCTTC
-,TRBV5-1,-,TRBJ2-7,CASSLGLPSYEQYF,TGCGCCAGCAGCTTGGGGCTTCCTTCCTACGAGCAGTACTTC
TRBD1,TRBV6-6,-,TRBJ1-5,CASLQGDQGSNQPQHF,TGTGCCAGCCTCCAGGGGGATCAGGGTAGCAATCAGCCCCAGCATTTT
-,TRBV5-1,-,TRBJ1-1,CASSLAGSTEAFF,TGCGCCAGCAGCTTGGCGGGGAGCACTGAAGCTTTCTTT
-,TRBV7-2,-,TRBJ1-1,CASSLAMNTEAFF,TGTGCCAGCAGCTTAGCAATGAACACTGAAGCTTTCTTT
-,TRBV7-2,-,TRBJ2-1,CASSSRGPSSYNEQFF,TGTGCCAGCAGTTCTAGGGGTCCTAGCTCCTACAATGAGCAGTTCTTC
-,TRBV7-9,-,TRBJ1-3,CASSLSISGNTIYF,TGTGCCAGCAGCTTAAGTATCTCTGGAAACACCATATATTTT
TRBD2,TRBV11-3,-,TRBJ2-7,CASSPGGDYEQYF,TGTGCCAGCAGCCCGGGGGGGGACTACGAGCAGTACTTC
-,TRBV7-2,-,TRBJ1-3,CASSLRDSRSGNTIYF,TGTGCCAGCAGCCTACGGGACTCACGCTCTGGAAACACCATATATTTT
TRBD1,TRBV6-1,few,TRBJ2-1,CASRTGGGNEQFF,TGTGCCAGCAGGACAGGGGGCGGGAATGAGCAGTTCTTC
-,TRBV20-1,-,TRBJ1-1,CRGGESEAFF,TGCAGGGGGGGTGAATCCGAAGCTTTCTTT
TRBD2,TRBV13,few,TRBJ2-1,CASSLGPGTSGENEQFF,TGTGCCAGCAGCTTAGGCCCCGGGACTAGCGGTGAGAATGAGCAGTTCTTC
TRBD2,TRBV19,-,TRBJ2-1,CASRPVAGNEQFF,TGTGCCAGTCGACCCGTAGCGGGCAATGAGCAGTTCTTC
TRBD1,TRBV5-6,-,TRBJ2-2,CASSYAGQGPSGAGELFF,TGTGCCAGCAGCTATGCGGGACAGGGCCCTTCGGGGGCCGGGGAGCTGTTTTTT
-,TRBV19,-,TRBJ2-7,CASSISGTPAYEQYF,TGTGCCAGTAGTATATCAGGGACACCGGCCTACGAGCAGTACTTC
-,TRBV19,-,TRBJ1-4,CASSFTHGTNEKLFF,TGTGCCAGTAGTTTTACACACGGAACTAATGAAAAACTGTTTTTT
TRBD1,TRBV29-1,-,TRBJ1-4,CSVEDDRTGDEKLFF,TGCAGCGTTGAAGATGATCGGACAGGGGATGAAAAACTGTTTTTT
TRBD2,TRBV29-1,-,TRBJ2-3,CSVRTSADTQYF,TGCAGCGTCCGGACTAGCGCAGATACGCAGTATTTT
TRBD1,TRBV9,-,TRBJ1-2,CASSVSPGQEGYGYTF,TGTGCCAGCAGCGTTTCCCCGGGACAGGAGGGCTATGGCTACACCTTC
-,TRBV27,-,TRBJ2-7,CASSRKGLSYEQYF,TGTGCCAGCTCCCGGAAAGGGTTGTCCTACGAGCAGTACTTC
-,TRBV7-2,-,TRBJ2-1,CASSLATGTTYNEQFF,TGTGCCAGCAGCTTAGCGACGGGGACCACTTACAATGAGCAGTTCTTC
TRBD2,TRBV9,-,TRBJ2-1,CASSFSGRANEQFF,TGTGCCAGCAGCTTTAGCGGGAGGGCGAATGAGCAGTTCTTC
-,TRBV2,once,TRBJ2-1,CASSLLRVEQFF,TGTGCCAGCAGCCTCCTTAGGGTTGAGCAGTTCTTC
-,TRBV19,few,TRBJ1-1,CASSRQGGIMNTEAFF,TGTGCCAGTAGTCGGCAGGGTGGGATCATGAACACTGAAGCTTTCTTT
-,TRBV19,-,TRBJ2-7,CASSTGEWSNYEQYF,TGTGCCAGTAGTACAGGGGAATGGTCTAACTACGAGCAGTACTTC
-,TRBV10-3,-,TRBJ2-5,CATSRPPQETQYF,TGTGCCACCAGCCGCCCTCCGCAAGAGACCCAGTACTTC
-,TRBV2,once,TRBJ2-5,CASTTTGETQYF,TGTGCCAGCACCACGACCGGGGAGACCCAGTACTTC
-,TRBV10-1,once,TRBJ2-7,CAPSWGAYEQYF,TGCGCCCCATCCTGGGGGGCCTACGAGCAGTACTTC
TRBD1,TRBV9,-,TRBJ1-1,CASSPRQGLNTEAFF,TGTGCCAGCAGCCCGCGACAGGGGCTGAACACTGAAGCTTTCTTT
-,TRBV4-1,-,TRBJ1-1,CASSQGGSGTEAFF,TGCGCCAGCAGCCAAGGGGGGAGCGGAACTGAAGCTTTCTTT
-,TRBV19,few,TRBJ1-5,CASNPPRGRGNQPQHF,TGTGCCAGTAACCCCCCCCGTGGCAGGGGCAATCAGCCCCAGCATTTT
-,TRBV28,-,TRBJ2-4,CASTRRWQGNIQYF,TGTGCCAGCACCCGGAGGTGGCAGGGGAACATTCAGTACTTC